A selection of T cell receptor beta chains follows, all from one sample in a study of T cell changes during pregnancy in multiple sclerosis. Sequencing used immunoSEQ multiplex PCR; TCRdb keeps in-frame clones, though not all of them. The profile shows about 40,000 clones, around 90% of them singletons. The sample consisted of CD8+ T cells from peripheral blood mononuclear cells, taken in the first trimester of pregnancy. The receptors here all came from a female donor with multiple sclerosis, enrolled in a pregnancy study. Each CDR3 is given with its conserved first and last residue. A D gene is named only where the DNA matches it firmly. Size values are once, few and many counts, or a class for expanded clones, and some rows have none.

J gene	clone size	V gene	D gene	CDR3 DNA	CDR3 protein
TRBJ1-5	-	TRBV2	-	TGTGCCACCTCCGGGTCCTGGGGCAATCAGCCCCAGCATTTT	CATSGSWGNQPQHF
TRBJ2-7	-	TRBV15	TRBD2	TGTGCCACCAGCAGAGGTCACGGGGTAGCGGGGGTTTACGAGCAGTACTTC	CATSRGHGVAGVYEQYF
TRBJ1-1	once	TRBV10-3	-	TGTGCCATCGGACAGCCCTCGATTTTTGAAGCTTTCTTT	CAIGQPSIFEAFF
TRBJ2-3	-	TRBV7-6	TRBD1	TGTGCCAGCACACGGACAGGACACACAGATACGCAGTATTTT	CASTRTGHTDTQYF
TRBJ2-7	-	TRBV13	TRBD1	TGTGCCAGCAGCTTAATGACGGGACAGGGCTTAGGCGAGCAGTACTTC	CASSLMTGQGLGEQYF
TRBJ2-7	-	TRBV5-1	-	TGCGCCAGCAGCTCATACTTAAGAGACTACGAGCAGTACTTC	CASSSYLRDYEQYF
TRBJ1-2	-	TRBV2	TRBD1	TGTGCCAGCGGGCCAGGGGGCGGATTC	CASGPGGGF
TRBJ2-7	-	TRBV7-9	-	TGTGCCAGCAGCCCGACGGGATACGAGCAGTACTTC	CASSPTGYEQYF
TRBJ2-5	-	TRBV16	-	TGTGCCAGCAGCCCCCTCCTTCAGGGGTTCGAAGAGACCCAGTACTTC	CASSPLLQGFEETQYF
TRBJ1-1	-	TRBV5-1	-	TGCGCCAGCAGCTTGGCGGGGACGGGGGACACTGAAGCTTTCTTT	CASSLAGTGDTEAFF
TRBJ1-2	-	TRBV5-6	-	TGTGCCAGCAGCAACGGTCTGCCGCGTACCTTC	CASSNGLPRTF
TRBJ2-3	-	TRBV7-7	-	TGTGCTAGCAGCCAGGGGGGAACAGATACGCAGTATTTT	CASSQGGTDTQYF
TRBJ1-5	-	TRBV6-5	-	TGTGCCAGCTCCCCTCGCGGGGAGGGAGGGCAGCCCCAGCATTTT	CASSPRGEGGQPQHF
TRBJ1-5	-	TRBV7-8	-	TGTGCCAGCAGCAAGGGGGACGGGACAATCTATAGCAATCAGCCCCAGCATTTT	CASSKGDGTIYSNQPQHF
TRBJ2-7	few	TRBV4-2	TRBD1	TGTGCCAGCAGCCAAGAATCCGGGACAGGGGGCTACGAGCAGTACTTC	CASSQESGTGGYEQYF
TRBJ2-5	-	TRBV5-1	TRBD1	TGCGCCAGCAGCTGGCTCGGACAGGCAACGGAGGAGACCCAGTACTTC	CASSWLGQATEETQYF
TRBJ1-4	-	TRBV6-5	-	TGTGCCAGCAGTTACGCCCCAGGTCAGGGTTTCGGAAAACTGTTTTTT	CASSYAPGQGFGKLFF
TRBJ1-1	once	TRBV2	-	TGTGCCAGCAGGGAGGACACTGAAGCTTTCTTT	CASREDTEAFF
TRBJ2-7	-	TRBV4-1	-	TGCGCCAGCAGCCAAGAGGCGCGGGGGCCTTCTCCTTACGAGCAGTACTTC	CASSQEARGPSPYEQYF
TRBJ1-6	once	TRBV5-5	-	TGTGCCAGCAGCTTGGCACAGGGAAGTTCACCCCTCCACTTT	CASSLAQGSSPLHF
TRBJ1-4	-	TRBV27	TRBD1	TGTGCCAGCAGTTTGACAGGGGACAATGAAAAACTGTTTTTT	CASSLTGDNEKLFF
TRBJ1-1	-	TRBV4-1	-	TGCGCCAGCGGGACATTGAACACTGAAGCTTTCTTT	CASGTLNTEAFF
TRBJ2-5	-	TRBV4-2	-	TGTGCCAGCAGCCTGGTACAGCAAGAGACCCAGTACTTC	CASSLVQQETQYF
TRBJ1-1	-	TRBV7-9	-	TGTGCCAGCTCGGCGGAGCCGAACACTGAAGCTTTCTTT	CASSAEPNTEAFF
TRBJ1-4	-	TRBV4-1	-	TGCGCCAGCAGCCAAGAGCACAGCCCTAATGAAAAACTGTTTTTT	CASSQEHSPNEKLFF
TRBJ2-1	-	TRBV5-1	-	TGCGCCAGCGGCGAGGGTGTTCCTCTTGGGCAGTTCTTC	CASGEGVPLGQFF
TRBJ2-7	-	TRBV6-1	TRBD2	TGTGCCAGCAGTGTGACTAGCGGGGGGGCCTACGAGCAGTACTTC	CASSVTSGGAYEQYF
TRBJ2-1	-	TRBV6-1	TRBD2	TGTGCCAGCAGGTTGCCGGGGGGCTCCTACAATGAGCAGTTCTTC	CASRLPGGSYNEQFF
TRBJ2-1	-	TRBV7-6	-	TGTGCCAGCAGCCGACCTACAGGAAGCGATGAGCAGTTCTTC	CASSRPTGSDEQFF
TRBJ2-3	-	TRBV19	-	TGTGCCAGTACATCAGGGCGCACAGATACGCAGTATTTT	CASTSGRTDTQYF